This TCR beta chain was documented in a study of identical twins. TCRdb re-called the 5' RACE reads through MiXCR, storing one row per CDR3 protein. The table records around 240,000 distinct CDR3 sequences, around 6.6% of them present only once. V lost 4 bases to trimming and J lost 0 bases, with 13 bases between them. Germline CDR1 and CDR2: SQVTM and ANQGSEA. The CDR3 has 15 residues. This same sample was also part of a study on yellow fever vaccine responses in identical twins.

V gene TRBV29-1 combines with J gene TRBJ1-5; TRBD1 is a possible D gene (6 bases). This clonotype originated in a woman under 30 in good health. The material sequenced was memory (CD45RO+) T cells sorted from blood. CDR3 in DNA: TGCAGCGTTGGGGTGGGGACAAATAGCAATCAGCCCCAGCATTTT. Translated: CSVGVGTNSNQPQHF.